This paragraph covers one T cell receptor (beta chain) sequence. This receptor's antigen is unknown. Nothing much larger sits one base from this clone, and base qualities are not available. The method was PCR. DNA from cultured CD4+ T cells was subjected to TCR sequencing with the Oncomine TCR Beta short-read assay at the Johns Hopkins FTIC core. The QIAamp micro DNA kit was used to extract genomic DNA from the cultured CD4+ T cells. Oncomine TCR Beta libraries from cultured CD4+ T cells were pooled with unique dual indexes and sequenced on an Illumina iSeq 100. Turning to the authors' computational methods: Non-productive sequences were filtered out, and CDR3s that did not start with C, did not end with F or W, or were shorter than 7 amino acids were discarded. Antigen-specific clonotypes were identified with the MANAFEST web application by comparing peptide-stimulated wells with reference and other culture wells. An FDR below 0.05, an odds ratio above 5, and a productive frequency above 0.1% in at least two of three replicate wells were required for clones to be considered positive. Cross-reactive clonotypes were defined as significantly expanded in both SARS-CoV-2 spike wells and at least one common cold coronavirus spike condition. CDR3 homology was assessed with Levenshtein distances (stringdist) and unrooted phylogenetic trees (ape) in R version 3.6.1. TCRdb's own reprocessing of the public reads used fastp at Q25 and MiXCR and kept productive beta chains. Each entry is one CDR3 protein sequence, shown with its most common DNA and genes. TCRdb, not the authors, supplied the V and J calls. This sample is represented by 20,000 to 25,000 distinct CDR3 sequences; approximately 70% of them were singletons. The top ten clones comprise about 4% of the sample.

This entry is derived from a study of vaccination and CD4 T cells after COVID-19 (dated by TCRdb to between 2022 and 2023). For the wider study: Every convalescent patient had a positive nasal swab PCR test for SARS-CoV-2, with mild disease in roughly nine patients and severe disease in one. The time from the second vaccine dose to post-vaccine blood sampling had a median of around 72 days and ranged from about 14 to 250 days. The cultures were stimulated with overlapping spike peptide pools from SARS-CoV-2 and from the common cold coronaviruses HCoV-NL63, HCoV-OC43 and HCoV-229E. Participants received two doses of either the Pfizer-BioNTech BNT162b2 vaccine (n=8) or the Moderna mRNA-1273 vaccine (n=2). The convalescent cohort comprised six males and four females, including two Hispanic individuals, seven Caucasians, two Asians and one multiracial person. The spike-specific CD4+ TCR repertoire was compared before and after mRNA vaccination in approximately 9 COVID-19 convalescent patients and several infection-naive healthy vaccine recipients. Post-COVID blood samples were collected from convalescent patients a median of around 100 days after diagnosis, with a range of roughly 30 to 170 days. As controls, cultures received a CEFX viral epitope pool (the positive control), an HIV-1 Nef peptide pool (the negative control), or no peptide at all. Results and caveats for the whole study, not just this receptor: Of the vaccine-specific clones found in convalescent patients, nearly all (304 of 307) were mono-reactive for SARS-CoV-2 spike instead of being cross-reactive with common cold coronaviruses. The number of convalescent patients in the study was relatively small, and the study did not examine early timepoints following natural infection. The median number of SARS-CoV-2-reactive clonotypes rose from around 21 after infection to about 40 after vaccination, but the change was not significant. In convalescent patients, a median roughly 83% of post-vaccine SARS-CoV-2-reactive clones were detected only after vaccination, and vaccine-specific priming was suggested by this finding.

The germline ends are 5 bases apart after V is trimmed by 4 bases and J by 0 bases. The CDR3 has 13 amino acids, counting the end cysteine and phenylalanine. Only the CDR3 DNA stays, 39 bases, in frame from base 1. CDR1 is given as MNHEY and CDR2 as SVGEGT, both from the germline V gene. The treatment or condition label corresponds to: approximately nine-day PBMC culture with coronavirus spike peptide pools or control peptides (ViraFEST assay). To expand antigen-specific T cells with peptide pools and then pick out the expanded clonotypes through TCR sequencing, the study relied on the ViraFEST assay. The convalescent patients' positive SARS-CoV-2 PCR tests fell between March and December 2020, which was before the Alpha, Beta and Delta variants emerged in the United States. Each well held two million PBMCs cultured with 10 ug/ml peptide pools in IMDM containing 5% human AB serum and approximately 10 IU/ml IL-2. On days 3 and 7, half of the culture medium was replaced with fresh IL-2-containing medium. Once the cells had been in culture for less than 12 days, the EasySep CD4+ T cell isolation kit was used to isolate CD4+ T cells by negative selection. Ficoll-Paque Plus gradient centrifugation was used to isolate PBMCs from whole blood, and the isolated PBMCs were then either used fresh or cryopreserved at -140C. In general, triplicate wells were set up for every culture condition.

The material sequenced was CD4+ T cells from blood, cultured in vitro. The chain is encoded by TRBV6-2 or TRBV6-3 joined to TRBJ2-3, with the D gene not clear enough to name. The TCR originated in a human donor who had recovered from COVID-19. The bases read TGTGCCAGCAGTTGGCAAAGCACAGATACGCAGTATTTT. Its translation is CASSWQSTDTQYF.